This entry features one TCR beta chain sequence. This sample is drawn from a study of glioma-infiltrating T cells after dendritic cell vaccination. This CDR3 contains 15 residues. V lost 5 bases to trimming and J lost 0 bases, with 12 bases between them. Germline V gene sequence: CDR1 SGHTA, CDR2 FQGTGA. The protocol was immunoSEQ multiplex PCR, while the TCRdb copy is restricted to in-frame clones and leaves out a portion. This table holds about 90,000 clones, about 83% found once. The receptor's source is a human donor with glioblastoma. V and J are TRBV7-3 and TRBJ2-3; D is uncertain. This specimen consisted of blood, obtained before dendritic cell vaccination. CDR3 in amino acids: CASSLTGASTDTQYF. The DNA for the CDR3 is TGTGCCAGCAGCCTGACTGGAGCTAGCACAGATACGCAGTATTTT.